This T cell receptor (beta chain) was captured by sequencing in a study of T-cell reconstitution after alpha-beta-depleted transplantation in children. This clonotype was observed many times. Preparation of the TCRbeta library was carried out with unique molecular identifiers. TCRdb processed the PCR reads anew with MiXCR; each CDR3 protein has one entry. The table lists hundreds of thousands of distinct CDR3 sequences, 15% to 20% of them singletons. Germline V lookup: CDR1 DFQATT, CDR2 SNEGSKA (reference sequence). Trimming removed 5 bases from V and 4 bases from J, with 15 bases in between. The CDR3 length is 14 residues.

Sequenced material: PBMCs from the stem cell graft donor, taken from the stem cell graft. The sequence was collected from a human donor who donated a stem cell graft to a child with acute myeloid leukemia. This chain uses TRBV20-1 with TRBJ1-5; the D gene is possibly TRBD1 (6 bases). The CDR3 protein is CSAPDRRVNQPQHF. The CDR3 DNA reads as TGCAGTGCTCCAGACAGGAGGGTAAATCAGCCCCAGCATTTT.